This T cell receptor (beta chain) was found in a study of human T cells and chemical hapten exposure. For the library, individual cDNA molecules each received unique molecular identifiers. MiXCR was run by TCRdb on the 5' RACE reads, yielding one entry per CDR3 protein. The table includes around 80,000 distinct CDR3 sequences, roughly 15% detected once. Total RNA came from unfractionated whole blood. J lost 3 bases, V lost 4 bases, and 8 bases had no gene match. The CDR3 sequence is 17 residues long. CDR1 is MGHRA, CDR2 YSYEKL, per germline. The receptor was derived from a female donor in good health. This rearrangement joins TRBV4-1 to TRBJ1-6, with 8 bases identical to TRBD1. The CDR3 region is CASSPEPTGGYNSPLHF. The CDR3 DNA is TGCGCCAGCAGCCCCGAGCCCACAGGGGGCTATAATTCACCCCTCCACTTT.